Listed here are 30 T cell receptor beta chains from one sample, sequenced in a study of T cells in tuberculosis. Profiled with immunoSEQ multiplex PCR; TCRdb holds only in-frame clones, not every one. The sample has about 22,000 clones, 95% to 98% seen once. The specimen sequenced was PBMCs. The source of these receptors is a donor between 5 and 29 years old with latent tuberculosis or without tuberculosis infection.

This sequence joins TRBV19 and TRBJ2-5; no definite D call. CDR1 and CDR2 from the germline V gene are LNHDA and SQIVND (reference sequence). CDR3 length: 15 amino acids. V lost 3 bases and J lost 2, with 13 bases in between. CDR3 region: CASSITPAQQETQYF. In nucleotides, the CDR3 is TGTGCCAGTAGTATTACCCCGGCACAGCAAGAGACCCAGTACTTC.

The chain is built from TRBV2 and TRBJ1-1; no reliable D call. This CDR3 is 13 amino acids long. The germline gives CDR1 SNHLY, CDR2 FYNNEI. With 4 bases removed from V and 1 base from J, the gap between germline ends came to 7 bases. The CDR3 region is CASSVYKNTEAFF. In nucleotides, the CDR3 is TGTGCCAGCAGTGTTTACAAGAACACTGAAGCTTTCTTT.

The V and J genes are TRBV19 and TRBJ1-1; 7 bases agree with TRBD1. Germline CDR1 LNHDA, CDR2 SQIVND (reference sequence). Trimming cost V 10 bases and J 3 bases; bases outside gene matches: 8. The CDR3 is made up of 13 amino acids. CDR3 in amino acids: CATKSGQHTEAFF. Here the CDR3 DNA reads TGTGCCACAAAATCGGGACAGCACACTGAAGCTTTCTTT.

The genes are TRBV29-1 and TRBJ1-5; D is undetermined. The CDR3 covers 14 residues. V lost 4 bases, J lost 0 bases, and 10 bases lay in between. CDR1 and CDR2 from the germline V gene are SQVTM and ANQGSEA. The CDR3 DNA sequence: TGCAGCGTTGTTTCAGGCAATAGCAATCAGCCCCAGCATTTT. Encoded protein: CSVVSGNSNQPQHF.

This chain uses TRBV5-4 with TRBJ1-6; 8 bases agree with TRBD1. V shed 0 bases, J shed 10 bases, and the junction held 0 bases outside the gene matches. The CDR3 covers 13 residues. Germline loops: CDR1 SGHNT, CDR2 YYREEE (reference sequence). CDR3 DNA: TGTGCCAGCAGCTTGGCAGGGGGCTCACCCCTCCACTTT. The encoded protein is CASSLAGGSPLHF.

The chain employs TRBV12-5 and TRBJ1-1; TRBD1 matches 8 bases. V shed 5 bases and J 0 bases; nucleotides not matched to a gene: 5. CDR3 length: 15 amino acids. CDR1 and CDR2 from the germline V gene are LGHNT and FRNRAP. CDR3 coding DNA: TGTGCTAGTGGTGGACAGGGCGGGATGAACACTGAAGCTTTCTTT. Translating gives CASGGQGGMNTEAFF.

This sequence joins TRBV21-1 and TRBJ2-1; TRBD2, as called in the table, went unchecked against the DNA. TRBV21-1 is a pseudogene locus. This CDR3 is built from 18 residues. This CDR3 is CASSRGQLAASVYNEQFF. In DNA, the CDR3 is TGTGCCAGCAGCAGAGGACAACTAGCGGCCTCGGTCTACAATGAGCAGTTCTTC.

V usage is TRBV19 and J usage is TRBJ1-2; tentatively, D is TRBD1 (5 bases). Germline CDR1 and CDR2: LNHDA and SQIVND (reference sequence). The CDR3 loop spans 16 amino acids. Trimming took 6 bases from V and 5 from J, leaving 22 bases between them. The CDR3 here is CASSQQGRPGLYGYTF. CDR3 nucleotide sequence: TGTGCCAGTAGCCAGCAGGGAAGACCGGGTCTTTATGGCTACACCTTC.

This chain uses TRBV5-8 with TRBJ1-2; tentative D call: TRBD1 (5 bases). Germline V gene data show CDR1 as SGHTS and CDR2 as YDEGEE. The V gene lost 0 bases and the J gene lost 6 bases, with 15 bases spanning the gap. The CDR3 runs to 15 residues. Here the CDR3 DNA reads TGTGCCAGCAGCTTGGGCGCGGGGGACCACGATGGCTACACCTTC. It specifies CASSLGAGDHDGYTF.

This chain connects TRBV4-2 to TRBJ1-1, with 8 positions matching TRBD1. CDR3 length: 15 amino acids. Germline CDR1 reads LGHNA; CDR2 reads YNFKEQ. V shed 1 base, J shed 6 bases, and the junction held 7 bases outside the gene matches. The CDR3 coding sequence is TGTGCCAGCAGCCAAGGTCGACAGGGGTTTGCTGAAGCTTTCTTT. Amino acids: CASSQGRQGFAEAFF.

This chain connects TRBV5-6 to TRBJ1-1, with 7 nucleotides matching TRBD1. The CDR3 covers 15 residues. CDR1 is SGHDT and CDR2 is YYEEEE in the germline V gene. J lost 5 bases, V lost 6 bases, and 13 bases had no gene match. CDR3 region: CASNSYDRDVTEAFF. The DNA of the CDR3 is TGTGCCAGCAACTCCTATGACAGGGACGTTACTGAAGCTTTCTTT.

The chain uses TRBV5-1 and TRBJ1-4; the D gene is possibly TRBD1 (6 bases). Looked up from germline, CDR1 is SGHRS and CDR2 is YFSETQ. The CDR3 totals 18 residues. V lost 1 base and J 8 bases, leaving 24 bases between the germline ends. CDR3 in amino acids: CASSLSPQGGDLVEKLFF. In DNA form, the CDR3 reads TGCGCCAGCAGCTTGTCCCCACAGGGAGGGGACTTAGTGGAAAAACTGTTTTTT.

The chain joins TRBV5-4 to TRBJ2-2, with 10 bases lining up with TRBD1. V was pared by 5 bases and J by 4 bases, with 5 bases of the junction left unmatched. CDR3 length: 15 amino acids. Germline CDR1 and CDR2: SGHNT and YYREEE (reference sequence). CDR3 protein: CASRGDRGSTGELFF. CDR3 nucleotide sequence: TGTGCCAGCAGGGGGGACAGGGGCAGCACCGGGGAGCTGTTTTTT.

The V and J genes are TRBV4-1 and TRBJ1-2; D is possibly TRBD1 (6 bases). Per the germline V gene, CDR1 is MGHRA and CDR2 is YSYEKL. CDR3 length: 16 residues. Trimming removed 1 base from V and 6 bases from J, with 18 bases in between. CDR3 coding DNA: TGCGCCAGCAGCCAAGCAGCCCCCGGACAGTTTAATGGCTACACCTTC. Translated: CASSQAAPGQFNGYTF.

V usage is TRBV7-2 and J usage is TRBJ1-2, with D unclear. The germline V and J ends were trimmed by 7 bases and 2 bases, with 14 bases remaining between them. This CDR3 comprises 14 residues. Germline CDR1 SGHTA, CDR2 FQGNSA. The CDR3 spells CASKKRTGNYGYTF. In DNA form, the CDR3 reads TGTGCCAGCAAGAAAAGGACGGGAAACTATGGCTACACCTTC.

This chain uses TRBV27 with TRBJ1-5; tentative D call: TRBD1 (5 bases). The CDR3 spans 13 residues. Germline CDR1 is MNHEY and CDR2 is SMNVEV (reference sequence). Trimming stripped 5 bases from V and 4 bases from J, with 9 bases between. For the CDR3, the DNA is TGTGCCAGCAGTCAGGGTTGGAATCAGCCCCAGCATTTT. It is translated as CASSQGWNQPQHF.

The genes are TRBV7-9 and TRBJ1-1, with unresolved D. The CDR3 loop spans 16 amino acids. With 4 bases removed from V and 3 bases from J, the gap between germline ends came to 18 bases. Germline-derived CDR1 and CDR2 are SEHNR and FQNEAQ (reference sequence). The chain's CDR3 is CASSSSLIVADTEAFF. In DNA form, the CDR3 reads TGTGCCAGCAGCTCCTCCCTGATAGTAGCTGACACTGAAGCTTTCTTT. Combining the CDR3 with reference TRBV7-9 and TRBJ1-1 gives the whole variable domain DTGVSQNPRHKITKRGQNVTFRCDPISEHNRLYWYRQTLGQGPEFLTYFQNEAQLEKSRLLSDRFSAERPKGSFSTLEIQRTEQGDSAMYLCASSSSLIVADTEAFFGQGTRLTVV.

Only one count was recorded for this clone. The chain couples TRBV29-1 to TRBJ2-3, with TRBD2 matching over 7 bases. CDR3 length: 12 residues. Germline assignment: CDR1 SQVTM and CDR2 ANQGSEA. After removal of 7 bases from V and 4 bases from J, the junction contained 5 bases not matched to a gene. The CDR3 region is CSAGLVPDTQYF. The CDR3 nucleotides read TGCAGCGCTGGACTAGTACCAGATACGCAGTATTTT.

This clone occurred once. V and J are TRBV18 and TRBJ2-7, with D hard to call. The V end was cut by 0 bases, the J end by 0 bases, with 6 bases between. The V gene's germline CDR1 is KGHSH and CDR2 LQKENI. The length of the CDR3 is 14 residues. The CDR3 nucleotides read TGTGCCAGCTCACCACCTTCCAGCTCCTACGAGCAGTACTTC. Encoded protein: CASSPPSSSYEQYF.

V and J are TRBV9 and TRBJ2-3; D is ambiguous. Trimming stripped 2 bases from V and 6 bases from J, with 10 bases between. Looked up from germline, CDR1 is SGDLS and CDR2 is YYNGEE. CDR3 length: 13 residues. The chain's CDR3 is CASSVLVRDTQYF. DNA for the CDR3: TGTGCCAGCAGCGTTCTTGTACGGGATACGCAGTATTTT. Using reference TRBV9 and TRBJ2-3 for the parts outside the CDR3, the full variable domain is DSGVTQTPKHLITATGQRVTLRCSPRSGDLSVYWYQQSLDQGLQFLIQYYNGEERAKGNILERFSAQQFPDLHSELNLSSLELGDSALYFCASSVLVRDTQYFGPGTRLTVL.

This clone was found once. The gene calls are TRBV18 and TRBJ2-7; D uncertain. From germline, CDR1 is KGHSH and CDR2 LQKENI. The CDR3 consists of 14 residues. V was pared by 6 bases and J by 1 base, with 13 bases between. The CDR3 DNA is TGTGCCAGCTCCCCCAGGTTCAGTTCCTACGAGCAGTACTTC. Translating gives CASSPRFSSYEQYF. The full variable domain, its missing parts supplied by reference TRBV18 and TRBJ2-7, is NAGVMQNPRHLVRRRGQEARLRCSPMKGHSHVYWYRQLPEEGLKFMVYLQKENIIDESGMPKERFSAEFPKEGPSILRIQQVVRGDSAAYFCASSPRFSSYEQYFGPGTRLTVT.

V is TRBV7-2 and J is TRBJ1-2; D remains unclear. CDR3 length: 13 amino acids. The V gene lost 3 bases and the J gene lost 4 bases, with 9 bases spanning the gap. In germline, CDR1 is SGHTA, CDR2 FQGNSA. This CDR3 is CASSFEGLYGYTF. The CDR3 DNA reads TGTGCCAGCAGCTTCGAGGGCCTCTATGGCTACACCTTC.

The gene calls are TRBV7-8 and TRBJ2-5; no clear D. The CDR3 has 14 residues. V dropped 2 bases and J dropped 1 base, with 8 bases sitting between them. Germline V gene lookup returns CDR1 SGHVS and CDR2 FQNEAQ. The CDR3 is CASSLSGLQETQYF. The CDR3 DNA follows: TGTGCCAGCAGCTTAAGTGGGCTCCAAGAGACCCAGTACTTC.

The CDR3: CAWSVSGGAMETQYF. The CDR3 DNA reads TGTGCCTGGAGTGTATCGGGGGGCGCGATGGAGACCCAGTACTTC. The chain uses TRBV30 and TRBJ2-5; a weak D match, TRBD2 (7 bases). This CDR3 region has 15 residues. The germline V gene encodes CDR1 GTSNPN and CDR2 SVGIG (reference sequence). The V end was cut by 0 bases, the J end by 5 bases, with 16 bases between.

The chain carries TRBV5-1 and TRBJ1-4; D is ambiguous. The CDR3 totals 15 residues. V was shortened by 0 bases and J by 4 bases, with 10 bases between the two germline ends. Germline V gene data show CDR1 as SGHRS and CDR2 as YFSETQ. The DNA of the CDR3 is TGCGCCAGCAGCTTGGCGGGGAGGATTAATGAAAAACTGTTTTTT. Translating gives CASSLAGRINEKLFF. The entire variable domain, with the rest obtained from reference TRBV5-1 and TRBJ1-4, is as follows: KAGVTQTPRYLIKTRGQQVTLSCSPISGHRSVSWYQQTPGQGLQFLFEYFSETQRNKGNFPGRFSGRQFSNSRSEMNVSTLELGDSALYLCASSLAGRINEKLFFGSGTQLSVL.

This chain joins TRBV30 and TRBJ2-7; 8 positions agree with TRBD1. Trimming cost V 5 bases and J 5 bases; bases outside gene matches: 5. CDR3 size: 12 residues. Germline CDR1 reads GTSNPN; CDR2 reads SVGIG (reference sequence). This CDR3 is CAWGKQGDEQYF. CDR3 in DNA: TGTGCCTGGGGGAAACAGGGGGACGAGCAGTACTTC.

The rearrangement joins TRBV2 to TRBJ1-3; possibly TRBD1 for D (6 bases). The germline V gene has CDR1 SNHLY and CDR2 FYNNEI. Trimming removed 10 bases from V and 0 bases from J, with 13 bases in between. This CDR3 is built from 14 residues. CDR3 loop: CATNPRGSGNTIYF. For the CDR3, the DNA is TGTGCCACAAACCCCAGGGGCTCTGGAAACACCATATATTTT.

The chain carries TRBV27 and TRBJ1-1, with a possible D match to TRBD1 (6 bases). Trimming took off 6 bases at V and 1 base at J, with 12 bases between the two ends. CDR3 length equals 14 residues. In germline, CDR1 is MNHEY, CDR2 SMNVEV (reference sequence). As DNA, the CDR3 is TGTGCCAGCAGGCCCGCAGGGGCGAACACTGAAGCTTTCTTT. Its translation is CASRPAGANTEAFF.

The chain combines TRBV18 with TRBJ2-6; TRBD1 is a possible D gene (5 bases). Trimming left V 3 bases short and J 4 bases short, with 13 bases between. CDR1 is KGHSH, CDR2 LQKENI, per germline. This CDR3 is built from 16 residues. CDR3 amino acids: CASSPFRADGANVLTF. CDR3 nucleotides: TGTGCCAGCTCACCCTTCAGGGCGGACGGGGCCAACGTCCTGACTTTC.

The J gene is TRBJ1-1, the V gene TRBV7-2; 7 nucleotides line up with TRBD1. Per the germline V gene, CDR1 is SGHTA and CDR2 is FQGNSA. The CDR3 extends over 14 amino acids. With V trimmed by 5 bases and J by 0 bases, 3 bases remained unmatched. The CDR3 spells CASSTGQMNTEAFF. CDR3 sequence (DNA): TGTGCCAGCAGCACGGGACAGATGAACACTGAAGCTTTCTTT.